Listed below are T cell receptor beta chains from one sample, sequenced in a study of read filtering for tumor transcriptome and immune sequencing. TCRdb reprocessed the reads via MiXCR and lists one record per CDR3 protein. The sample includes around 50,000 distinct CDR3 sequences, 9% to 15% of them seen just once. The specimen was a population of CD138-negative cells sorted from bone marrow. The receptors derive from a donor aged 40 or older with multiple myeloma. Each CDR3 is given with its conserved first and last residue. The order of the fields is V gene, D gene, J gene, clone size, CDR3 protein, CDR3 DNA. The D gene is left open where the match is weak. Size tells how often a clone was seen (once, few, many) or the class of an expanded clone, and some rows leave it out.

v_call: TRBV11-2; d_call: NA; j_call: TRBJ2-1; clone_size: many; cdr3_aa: CASSLGGTSYRISSYNEQFF; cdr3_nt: TGTGCCAGCAGCTTAGGGGGGACAAGCTATAGGATTTCCTCCTACAATGAGCAGTTCTTC
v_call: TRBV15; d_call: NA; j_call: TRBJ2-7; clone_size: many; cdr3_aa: CATRPLGRGYEQYF; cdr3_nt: TGTGCCACCAGACCTCTAGGCAGGGGCTACGAGCAGTACTTC
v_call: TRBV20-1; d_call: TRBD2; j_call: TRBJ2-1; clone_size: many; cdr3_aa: CSASPTSGATSYNEQFF; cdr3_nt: TGCAGTGCCTCGCCCACTAGCGGGGCAACTTCCTACAATGAGCAGTTCTTC
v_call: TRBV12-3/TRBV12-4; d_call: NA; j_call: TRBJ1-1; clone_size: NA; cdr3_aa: CACTLAETRGRTEASF; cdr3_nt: TGTGCCTGCACCTTAGCAGAAACCAGGGGAAGGACTGAAGCTTCCTTT
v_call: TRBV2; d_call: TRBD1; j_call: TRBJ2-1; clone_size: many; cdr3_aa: CASILDRIYNEQFF; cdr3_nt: TGTGCCAGCATATTGGACAGGATATACAATGAGCAGTTCTTC
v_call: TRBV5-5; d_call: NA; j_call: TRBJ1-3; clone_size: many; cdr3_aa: CASNSGAPGNTIYF; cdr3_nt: TGTGCCAGCAACTCAGGGGCGCCAGGAAACACCATATATTTT
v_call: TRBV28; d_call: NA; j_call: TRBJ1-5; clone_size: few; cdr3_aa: CASSSLVGFSNQTQHF; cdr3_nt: TGTGCCAGCAGTTCCCTAGTTGGATTTAGCAATCAGACCCAGCATTTT
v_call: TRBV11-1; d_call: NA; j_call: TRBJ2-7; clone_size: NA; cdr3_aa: CASSPRQAYEQYF; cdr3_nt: TGTGCCAGCAGCCCGCGACAAGCCTACGAGCAGTACTTC
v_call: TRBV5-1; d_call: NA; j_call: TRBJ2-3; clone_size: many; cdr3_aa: CASSLQGTDTQYF; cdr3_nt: TGCGCCAGCAGCCTGCAGGGTACAGATACGCAGTATTTT
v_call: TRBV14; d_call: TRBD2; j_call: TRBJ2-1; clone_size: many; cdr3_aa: CASSQEFGGGPNEQFF; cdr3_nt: TGTGCCAGCAGCCAAGAGTTCGGGGGGGGCCCGAATGAGCAGTTCTTC
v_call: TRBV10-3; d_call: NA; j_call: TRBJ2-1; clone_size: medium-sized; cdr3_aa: CAISESGRSYNEQFF; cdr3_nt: TGTGCCATCAGTGAGTCCGGGCGCTCCTACAATGAGCAGTTCTTC